These 3 T cell receptor beta chains originate from one sample sequenced in a study of OX40 agonist ivuxolimab in advanced cancers. Profiling relied on immunoSEQ multiplex PCR, and the TCRdb table lists in-frame clones only, not all of them. Of tens of thousands of clones listed, roughly 80% are singletons. Sequenced material: CD4+ or CD8+ T cells sorted from blood, taken in a trial of the OX40 agonist ivuxolimab. These TCRs come from an adult with an advanced solid tumor such as melanoma, head and neck, liver or kidney cancer.

This clone was counted a single time. The rearrangement links TRBV21-1 to TRBJ2-7. TRBV21-1 has pseudogene status. The CDR3 contains 10 residues. CDR3 loop: CASSPYEQYV. The CDR3 nucleotides are TGTGCCAGCAGCCCTTACGAGCAGTACGTC.

This chain joins TRBV19 and TRBJ1-1; D remains ambiguous. The CDR3 totals 12 residues. Deletions cut 8 bases from V and 3 bases from J, with 10 bases between. The germline V gene has CDR1 LNHDA and CDR2 SQIVND (reference sequence). The CDR3 region has the DNA TGTGCCAGTTCCTCCCCGGACACTGAAGCTTTCTTT. Translating it yields CASSSPDTEAFF.

The sample holds one count of this clone. This chain uses TRBV2 with TRBJ2-1; D is possibly TRBD1 (6 bases). Between the trimmed V and J ends, which lost 7 bases and 2 bases, there was a span of 18 bases. Per germline, CDR1 SNHLY and CDR2 FYNNEI. This CDR3 has 16 residues. CDR3 sequence (DNA): TGTGCCAGCATGGGTTTTGCAGGGGTCCCCTACAATGAGCAGTTCTTC. Translating gives CASMGFAGVPYNEQFF.